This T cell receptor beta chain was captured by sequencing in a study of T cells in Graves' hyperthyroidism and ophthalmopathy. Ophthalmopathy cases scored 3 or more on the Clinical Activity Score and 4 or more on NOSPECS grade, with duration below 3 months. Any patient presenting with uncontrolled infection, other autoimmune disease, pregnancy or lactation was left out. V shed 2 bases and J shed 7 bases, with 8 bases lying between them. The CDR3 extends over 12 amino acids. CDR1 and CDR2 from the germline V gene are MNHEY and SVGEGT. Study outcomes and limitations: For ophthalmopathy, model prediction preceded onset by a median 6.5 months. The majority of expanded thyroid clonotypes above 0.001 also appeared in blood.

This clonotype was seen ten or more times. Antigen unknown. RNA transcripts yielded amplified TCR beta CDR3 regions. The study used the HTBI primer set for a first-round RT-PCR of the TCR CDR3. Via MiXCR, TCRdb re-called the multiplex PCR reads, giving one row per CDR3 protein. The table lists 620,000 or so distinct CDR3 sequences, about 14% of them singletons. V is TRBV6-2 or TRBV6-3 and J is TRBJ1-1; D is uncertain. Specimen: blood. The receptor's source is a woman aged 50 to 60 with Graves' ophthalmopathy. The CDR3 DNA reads TGTGCCAGCAGTTACGGACGGTTTGAAGCTTTCTTT. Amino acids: CASSYGRFEAFF.